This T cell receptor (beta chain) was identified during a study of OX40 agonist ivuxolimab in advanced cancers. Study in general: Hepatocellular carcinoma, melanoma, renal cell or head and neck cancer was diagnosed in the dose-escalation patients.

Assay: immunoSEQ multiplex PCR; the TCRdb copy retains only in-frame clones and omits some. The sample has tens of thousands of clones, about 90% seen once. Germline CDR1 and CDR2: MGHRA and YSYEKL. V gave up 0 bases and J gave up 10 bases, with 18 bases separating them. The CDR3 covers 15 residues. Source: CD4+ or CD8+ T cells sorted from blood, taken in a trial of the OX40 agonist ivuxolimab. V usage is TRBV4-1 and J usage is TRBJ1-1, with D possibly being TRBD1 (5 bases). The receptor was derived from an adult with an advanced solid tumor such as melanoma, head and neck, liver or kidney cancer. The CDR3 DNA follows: TGCGCCAGCAGCCAAGAATGGCAGGGTAACCCTGGAGCTTTCTTT. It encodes CASSQEWQGNPGAFF.